What follows are 16 T cell receptor beta chains derived from one specimen sequenced in a study of T cells in localized non-small cell lung cancer. Here immunoSEQ multiplex PCR was the method, and the copy in TCRdb shows in-frame clones only, minus some. The data hold approximately 28,000 clones, with 92% observed a single time. The sequences come from peripheral blood mononuclear cells, collected before any cancer treatment. The origin of the receptors is a woman aged 40-69 years with stage III lung adenocarcinoma.

The chain uses TRBV6-5 and TRBJ2-6; D gene ambiguous. V dropped 11 bases and J dropped 0 bases, with 8 bases sitting between them. The V gene's germline CDR1 is MNHEY and CDR2 SVGAGI. The CDR3 is 13 residues long. The CDR3 DNA reads TGTGCCGCCTCGCTCTCTGGGGCCAACGTCCTGACTTTC. Its protein is CAASLSGANVLTF.

CDR3 nucleotides: TGTGCCAGCAGCCCGGGGCAGTCGAACACCGGGGAGCTGTTTTTT. This gives the protein CASSPGQSNTGELFF. V gene TRBV7-8 combines with J gene TRBJ2-2, with D possibly called TRBD1 or TRBD2 (5 bases each). This CDR3 has 15 amino acids. Germline CDR1 reads SGHVS; CDR2 reads FQNEAQ. The V end was cut by 5 bases, the J end by 0 bases, with 10 bases between.

The count of this clone is one. CDR3 sequence reads: CASSPPQFSSGANVLTF. The CDR3 nucleotides are TGTGCCAGCTCACCACCACAGTTCAGCTCTGGGGCCAACGTCCTGACTTTC. This sequence joins TRBV18 and TRBJ2-6; the D is unclear. The CDR3 is 17 amino acids. Trimming took off 0 bases at V and 0 bases at J, with 9 bases between the two ends. The germline V gene has CDR1 KGHSH and CDR2 LQKENI.

The chain uses TRBV6-5 and TRBJ1-6; D unclear. CDR3 size: 13 residues. V lost 7 bases, J lost 8 bases, and 12 bases lay in between. CDR1 and CDR2 from the germline V gene are MNHEY and SVGAGI. CDR3 nucleotides: TGTGCCAGCACTGAAGACTGGGATTCACCCCTCCACTTT. Translated: CASTEDWDSPLHF.

The chain carries TRBV5-1 and TRBJ2-1, with 9 bases matching TRBD2. V lost 5 bases, J lost 0 bases, and 6 bases stayed unmatched. The CDR3 runs to 16 residues. In germline, CDR1 is SGHRS, CDR2 YFSETQ. The CDR3 loop reads CASRRGGVSSYNEQFF. The CDR3 DNA reads TGCGCCAGCAGGCGGGGGGGAGTTAGCTCCTACAATGAGCAGTTCTTC.

The chain couples TRBV2 to TRBJ1-5; tentative D call: TRBD1 (6 bases). CDR3 size: 15 residues. Trimming took off 5 bases at V and 1 base at J, with 12 bases between the two ends. The germline gives CDR1 SNHLY, CDR2 FYNNEI. As DNA, the CDR3 is TGTGCCAGCAGTAAGGACAGTCGGAGCAATCAGCCCCAGCATTTT. It codes for CASSKDSRSNQPQHF.

The CDR3: CASSKTRTSGRDFRFF. CDR3 bases: TGTGCCAGCAGCAAAACGAGGACTAGCGGGAGGGACTTTCGGTTCTTC. The chain combines TRBV7-8 with TRBJ2-1; 15 bases align to TRBD2. V shed 5 bases, J shed 15 bases, and the junction held 14 bases outside the gene matches. Germline assignment: CDR1 SGHVS and CDR2 FQNEAQ. CDR3 length: 16 amino acids. Full variable domain (outside the CDR3, taken from reference TRBV7-8 and TRBJ2-1): GAGVSQSPRYKVAKRGQDVALRCDPISGHVSLFWYQQALGQGPEFLTYFQNEAQLDKSGLPSDRFFAERPEGSVSTLKIQRTQQEDSAVYLCASSKTRTSGRDFRFFGPGTRLTVL.

This chain joins TRBV6-4 and TRBJ2-2; D not resolved. In germline, CDR1 is MRHNA, CDR2 SNTAGT. Trimming removed 2 bases at V and 0 bases at J, with 4 bases between. CDR3 size: 14 residues. The CDR3 region has the DNA TGTGCCAGCAGTGACAGGCCGAACACCGGGGAGCTGTTTTTT. It specifies CASSDRPNTGELFF.

Details on this clone: One junction end does not reproduce the germline sequence, and a read error may be involved. This sequence joins TRBV19 and TRBJ2-6; D might be TRBD1 or TRBD2, each matching 5 bases. CDR1 is LNHDA, CDR2 SQIVND, per germline (reference sequence). CDR3 size: 17 residues. CDR3 in DNA: TGTGCTAGTAGTATAGGTCCAGGGAGCTCTGGGGCCAACGTCCTGACTTTC. Protein: CASSIGPGSSGANVLTF.

The chain carries TRBV6-1 and TRBJ1-5; the D is unclear. Trimming shortened V by 3 bases and J by 9 bases, and 6 bases separated the two germline ends. This CDR3 has 11 residues. CDR1 is MNHNS, CDR2 SASEGT, per germline. The CDR3 nucleotides read TGTGCCAGCAGTGATCTTGGGCCCCAGCATTTT. This codes for CASSDLGPQHF.

This clone was seen once. The CDR3 DNA is TGTGCCAGCAGCTTAGAACGGAGCTCTGGAAACACCATATATTTT. It is translated as CASSLERSSGNTIYF. This sequence joins TRBV7-2 and TRBJ1-3; D remains ambiguous. With 1 base removed from V and 0 bases from J, the gap between germline ends came to 7 bases. The CDR3 loop spans 15 amino acids. Germline V gene sequence: CDR1 SGHTA, CDR2 FQGNSA.

This clone came up once. The J gene is TRBJ1-2, the V gene TRBV19; D gene unclear. V was cut by 3 bases and J by 3 bases, with 11 bases left in between. The CDR3 runs 14 residues. Germline V gene data show CDR1 as LNHDA and CDR2 as SQIVND (reference sequence). Written as DNA, the CDR3 is TGTGCCAGTAGTATCTTCGGCCGTTACTATGGCTACACCTTC. Translating gives CASSIFGRYYGYTF.

The rearrangement links TRBV28 to TRBJ2-7; D gene ambiguous. CDR1 and CDR2 from the germline V gene are MDHEN and SYDVKM. Trimming took off 3 bases at V and 0 bases at J, with 12 bases between the two ends. This CDR3 region has 15 residues. CDR3 DNA sequence: TGTGCCAGCAGTTTGGGGTCAGAACGCTCCTACGAGCAGTACTTC. It is translated as CASSLGSERSYEQYF.

The V call is TRBV19, the J call TRBJ1-6; D perhaps matches TRBD1 (6 bases). The CDR3 covers 15 residues. Trimming took off 5 bases at V and 8 bases at J, with 16 bases between the two ends. Per germline, CDR1 LNHDA and CDR2 SQIVND (reference sequence). The CDR3 sequence: CASSPTTGRHSPLHF. In nucleotides, the CDR3 is TGTGCCAGTAGTCCGACTACAGGGCGCCATTCACCCCTCCACTTT.

The chain employs TRBV2 and TRBJ2-1, with 9 bases that match TRBD2. After removal of 5 bases from V and 9 bases from J, the junction contained 11 bases not matched to a gene. There are 15 residues in the CDR3. Germline CDR1 SNHLY, CDR2 FYNNEI. CDR3 nucleotides: TGTGCCAGCAGTCCAAGGAGCGGGGGGCGGGTTGAGCAGTTCTTC. The encoded protein is CASSPRSGGRVEQFF.

This chain joins TRBV5-6 and TRBJ1-4; D not certain. V was shortened by 7 bases and J by 8 bases, with 24 bases between the two germline ends. The CDR3 sequence is 16 residues long. Germline V lookup: CDR1 SGHDT, CDR2 YYEEEE. CDR3 region: CASGHRENPTREKLFF. CDR3 coding DNA: TGTGCCAGCGGGCACCGGGAGAACCCTACTCGCGAAAAACTGTTTTTT.